This passage covers 29 T cell receptor beta chains from one sample sequenced in a study of breast tumors, draining lymph nodes, adjacent tissues. Breast cancer patients provided tissue from their axillary draining lymph nodes. MiXCR, run by TCRdb on the multiplex PCR reads, gives a single entry per CDR3 protein. This sample carries roughly 80,000 distinct CDR3 sequences, roughly 20% of them seen once, and the ten largest clones take about 2.4%. Sequenced material: axillary lymph node tissue. The source of these receptors is a female donor with breast cancer. Some clones in this sample may be carry-over from other donors' samples.

The V call is TRBV28, the J call TRBJ2-5; 10 positions agree with TRBD2. Germline lookup yields CDR1 MDHEN and CDR2 SYDVKM. This CDR3 region has 15 residues. The V and J ends lost 7 bases and 5 bases, in that order; junction bases with no gene match: 10. The CDR3 sequence is CASTAGGSSRETQYF. CDR3 DNA sequence: TGTGCCAGCACAGCGGGGGGGAGTTCACGGGAGACCCAGTACTTC.

This clonotype was detected many times. This chain links TRBV2 with TRBJ2-7; 9 positions agree with TRBD1. Germline V gene data show CDR1 as SNHLY and CDR2 as FYNNEI. This CDR3 is 15 amino acids long. The junction had 6 bases not matched to a gene; V was cut back by 5 bases and J by 1 base. CDR3 protein: CASSNRQGGSYEQYF. CDR3 DNA sequence: TGTGCCAGCAGTAACCGACAGGGGGGATCCTACGAGCAGTACTTC.

This clonotype was detected ten times or more. The chain employs TRBV25-1 and TRBJ2-3; 7 positions match TRBD1. The CDR3 totals 13 residues. From germline, CDR1 is MGHDK and CDR2 SYGVNS. V lost 3 bases, J lost 12 bases, and 9 bases stayed unmatched. CDR3 in amino acids: CASSEPGTVRQYF. The CDR3 DNA reads TGTGCCAGCAGTGAGCCAGGGACAGTTAGACAGTATTTT.

As concerns this clonotype: A much larger clone is a single base away; this may be a read error. The chain links TRBV7-3 to TRBJ2-5; possible D gene TRBD2, 7 bases. Germline loops: CDR1 SGHTA, CDR2 FQGTGA. The CDR3 length is 13 residues. V was shortened by 1 base and J by 9 bases, with 12 bases between the two germline ends. The CDR3, as DNA: TGTGCCAGCAGCTTAAGAGGGGGGGAGGCCCAGTACTTC. Protein product: CASSLRGGEAQYF.

This clonotype was recorded at least ten times. This chain joins TRBV6-1 and TRBJ2-1; TRBD2 agrees at 9 bases. Trimming took 7 bases from V and 0 from J; bases not matched to a gene: 13. Germline values: CDR1 MNHNS, CDR2 SASEGT. The CDR3 length is 18 residues. The CDR3 spells CASTNPGLAVSSYNEQFF. In DNA form, the CDR3 reads TGTGCCAGCACTAATCCGGGACTAGCCGTGAGCTCCTACAATGAGCAGTTCTTC.

In the case of this clonotype: A much bigger clone sits one base away, suggesting this may be a read error. V and J are TRBV19 and TRBJ2-1; 8 nucleotides align to TRBD1. In germline, CDR1 is LNHDA, CDR2 SQIVND (reference sequence). The CDR3 contains 14 residues. Germline trimming cut 5 bases from V and 10 bases from J; bases unmatched to any gene: 10. CDR3 sequence (DNA): TGTGCCAGTAGTCCGGACAGGGCCTGGGGCGAGCAGTTCTTC. It yields the protein CASSPDRAWGEQFF.

This clonotype was observed many times. The V and J genes are TRBV6-1 and TRBJ1-5; D uncertain. Germline CDR1 MNHNS, CDR2 SASEGT. The CDR3 has 12 amino acids. The V end lost 7 bases, the J end lost 11 bases, and 15 bases lay between the germline ends. CDR3 nucleotide sequence: TGTGCCAGCAACCTCCGTCTGGATACCCAGCATTTT. This sequence encodes CASNLRLDTQHF.

This chain uses TRBV30 with TRBJ2-6; TRBD2 aligns across 8 bases. Germline V gene lookup returns CDR1 GTSNPN and CDR2 SVGIG (reference sequence). V trimming: 7 bases; J trimming: 0 bases; junction bases outside the gene matches: 11. The CDR3 extends over 17 amino acids. In DNA, the CDR3 is TGTGCCTCCCCGGGCCGGGGGGGGAGCTCTGGGGCCAACGTCCTGACTTTC. Its protein product is CASPGRGGSSGANVLTF.

This sequence joins TRBV2 and TRBJ1-1; no definite D call. CDR1 SNHLY and CDR2 FYNNEI come from the germline V gene. Trimming removed 2 bases at V and 1 base at J, with 8 bases between. This CDR3 region has 14 residues. CDR3 sequence reads: CASSEYGQNTEAFF. DNA of the CDR3: TGTGCCAGCAGTGAATATGGGCAGAACACTGAAGCTTTCTTT.

The sample holds many counts of this clonotype. The rearrangement links TRBV2 to TRBJ1-2; 7 positions match TRBD1. The CDR3 consists of 11 residues. Per germline, CDR1 SNHLY and CDR2 FYNNEI. The J segment lost 7 bases and the V segment lost 6 bases, leaving 2 bases of the junction unmatched. The DNA for the CDR3 is TGTGCCAGCAGGAGGACAGGTGGCTACACCTTC. It is translated as CASRRTGGYTF.

This clonotype was seen ten or more times. V and J are TRBV9 and TRBJ2-1, with D hard to call. V lost 3 bases and J 4 bases, leaving 17 bases between the germline ends. Per germline, CDR1 SGDLS and CDR2 YYNGEE. The CDR3 totals 16 residues. The CDR3 DNA reads TGTGCCAGCAGCGCCAAACCAGTCCAAGAGTACAATGAGCAGTTCTTC. It codes for CASSAKPVQEYNEQFF. The variable domain in full, with the rest retrieved from reference TRBV9 and TRBJ2-1, is DSGVTQTPKHLITATGQRVTLRCSPRSGDLSVYWYQQSLDQGLQFLIQYYNGEERAKGNILERFSAQQFPDLHSELNLSSLELGDSALYFCASSAKPVQEYNEQFFGPGTRLTVL.

The chain is built from TRBV16 and TRBJ2-4, with no clear D. The CDR3 has 11 residues. Trimming cost V 2 bases and J 5 bases, with 1 base left between them. Germline CDR1 KGHSY, CDR2 FQNENV. The CDR3 here is CASSQENIQYF. The CDR3 DNA is TGTGCCAGCAGCCAAGAAAACATTCAGTACTTC.

This clonotype was recorded many times. The rearrangement joins TRBV20-1 to TRBJ1-4; D is ambiguous. Germline CDR1 reads DFQATT; CDR2 reads SNEGSKA (reference sequence). This CDR3 region has 17 residues. Trimming stripped 0 bases from V and 4 bases from J, with 18 bases between. Written as DNA, the CDR3 is TGCAGTGCTAGAGATTCCGGGTTCCGGCAATTTAATGAAAAACTGTTTTTT. Its protein product is CSARDSGFRQFNEKLFF.

This clonotype has a count of ten or more. This chain uses TRBV7-9 with TRBJ2-6; D possibly corresponds to TRBD2 (5 bases). Trimming stripped 5 bases from V and 3 bases from J, with 14 bases between. The germline V gene encodes CDR1 SEHNR and CDR2 FQNEAQ (reference sequence). This CDR3 region has 16 residues. As DNA, the CDR3 is TGTGCCAGCAGCCCCCGGACTTTTAGTGGGGCCAACGTCCTGACTTTC. Translated, it gives CASSPRTFSGANVLTF. The variable domain in full, completed from reference TRBV7-9 and TRBJ2-6, reads DTGVSQNPRHKITKRGQNVTFRCDPISEHNRLYWYRQTLGQGPEFLTYFQNEAQLEKSRLLSDRFSAERPKGSFSTLEIQRTEQGDSAMYLCASSPRTFSGANVLTFGAGSRLTVL.

This clonotype was counted many times. The chain uses TRBV12-3 or TRBV12-4 and TRBJ1-4; D is unresolved. The CDR3 extends over 14 amino acids. V was trimmed by 5 bases and J by 2 bases, leaving 9 bases between them. For the CDR3, the DNA is TGTGCCAGCAGTCCGGGCAGGACTAATGAAAAACTGTTTTTT. This gives the protein CASSPGRTNEKLFF.

This clonotype has a single count. This chain joins TRBV19 and TRBJ1-1, with no clear D. The CDR3 totals 13 residues. Trimming removed 5 bases at V and 4 bases at J, with 11 bases between. The germline V gene encodes CDR1 LNHDA and CDR2 SQIVND (reference sequence). The CDR3 loop is CASSSSVGTEAFF. DNA for the CDR3: TGTGCCAGTAGTTCCTCAGTGGGCACTGAAGCTTTCTTT.

This clonotype was found many times. V and J are TRBV4-2 and TRBJ2-7; D might be TRBD1 (5 bases). V lost 5 bases, J lost 0 bases, and 11 bases lay in between. CDR3 length: 14 residues. CDR1 LGHNA and CDR2 YNFKEQ come from the germline V gene. CDR3: CASSRGLSSYEQYF. CDR3 nucleotides: TGTGCCAGCAGCAGGGGCCTTAGCTCCTACGAGCAGTACTTC.

The chain joins TRBV30 to TRBJ2-5; D is tentatively TRBD1 or TRBD2 (6 bases each). The CDR3 loop spans 13 amino acids. Deletions cut 5 bases from V and 4 bases from J, with 14 bases between. Germline CDR1 reads GTSNPN; CDR2 reads SVGIG (reference sequence). The CDR3 loop reads CAWGPGGGETQYF. DNA of the CDR3: TGTGCCTGGGGCCCCGGGGGCGGAGAGACCCAGTACTTC.

This clonotype was picked up many times. V usage is TRBV6-5 and J usage is TRBJ1-3; D is uncertain. This CDR3 has 16 amino acids. CDR1 is MNHEY and CDR2 is SVGAGI in the germline V gene. Trimming cost V 0 bases and J 0 bases, with 9 bases left between them. CDR3 DNA sequence: TGTGCCAGCAGTTACTCGCCGAAGAGCTCTGGAAACACCATATATTTT. Translating it yields CASSYSPKSSGNTIYF.

This clonotype occurred many times. The chain uses TRBV7-6 and TRBJ2-3, with unresolved D. V lost 1 base and J lost 9, with 8 bases in between. The CDR3 is 12 residues long. The V gene's germline CDR1 is SGHVS and CDR2 FNYEAQ. CDR3 DNA: TGTGCCAGCAGCTTAGGGGTCGACACGCAGTATTTT. This gives the protein CASSLGVDTQYF.

This clonotype came up many times. V and J are TRBV7-3 and TRBJ2-3, with TRBD2 identical over 8 bases. The CDR3 spans 16 residues. CDR1 SGHTA and CDR2 FQGTGA come from the germline V gene. Trimming cost V 5 bases and J 5 bases; bases outside gene matches: 12. The CDR3 reads CASSPTYIAGGDTQYF. CDR3 coding DNA: TGTGCCAGCAGCCCGACCTATATCGCGGGAGGAGATACGCAGTATTTT.

This clonotype was detected many times. V is TRBV6-1 and J is TRBJ1-6, with D possibly being TRBD1 (5 bases). V lost 4 bases and J lost 4, with 20 bases in between. From germline, CDR1 is MNHNS and CDR2 SASEGT. This CDR3 is 18 amino acids long. The CDR3 nucleotides are TGTGCCAGCAGTGCGCAGGGTCTCCGACCTATTTATAATTCACCCCTCCACTTT. It specifies CASSAQGLRPIYNSPLHF.

This clonotype was recorded many times. This chain joins TRBV20-1 and TRBJ1-3; D not certain. Trimming took 6 bases from V and 4 from J, leaving 7 bases between them. The CDR3 sequence is 11 residues long. Germline-derived CDR1 and CDR2 are DFQATT and SNEGSKA (reference sequence). CDR3 coding DNA: TGCAGTGCCGGCCCGGGAAACACCATATATTTT. Amino acids: CSAGPGNTIYF.

This clonotype was picked up a small number of times. It may be a read error: a sequence one base away is much more abundant. The chain recombines TRBV5-1 with TRBJ2-1, with D perhaps TRBD2 (6 bases). The CDR3 is made up of 17 amino acids. The germline V gene has CDR1 SGHRS and CDR2 YFSETQ. Trimming shortened V by 3 bases and J by 3 bases, and 19 bases separated the two germline ends. The CDR3 DNA is TGCGCCAGCAGCTCCCTTCGCTGGGAGGCCCACTACAATGAGCAGTTCTTC. Translated: CASSSLRWEAHYNEQFF.

At least ten counts were recorded for this clonotype. V gene TRBV6-2 or TRBV6-3 combines with J gene TRBJ2-3; D is uncertain. Per the germline V gene, CDR1 is MNHEY and CDR2 is SVGEGT. V shed 7 bases and J shed 2 bases, with 10 bases lying between them. This CDR3 comprises 13 residues. CDR3 sequence (DNA): TGTGCCAGCACCCGACATAACACAGATACGCAGTATTTT. Translated: CASTRHNTDTQYF.

This clonotype was detected a few times. The V gene is TRBV28, the J gene TRBJ2-2, with D perhaps TRBD1 (6 bases). V was pared by 7 bases and J by 0 bases, with 9 bases between. Germline V gives CDR1 MDHEN, CDR2 SYDVKM. The CDR3 covers 14 residues. Here the CDR3 reads CASTQGSNTGELFF. CDR3 bases: TGTGCCAGCACACAGGGATCGAACACCGGGGAGCTGTTTTTT.

The sample holds many counts of this clonotype. This chain uses TRBV19 with TRBJ1-4, with TRBD1 matching over 7 bases. CDR1 is LNHDA, CDR2 SQIVND, per germline (reference sequence). The CDR3 extends over 15 amino acids. With 6 bases clipped from V and 8 bases from J, the junction kept 12 bases outside the gene matches. CDR3 coding DNA: TGTGCCAGTAGGGACAGGCCCGGTGGGATCGAAAAACTGTTTTTT. Its protein product is CASRDRPGGIEKLFF.

This clonotype was observed at least ten times. The chain carries TRBV7-2 and TRBJ2-1, with D unclear. V lost 5 bases, J lost 3 bases, and 8 bases lay in between. CDR1 is SGHTA, CDR2 FQGNSA, per germline. The CDR3 is made up of 13 amino acids. The CDR3 nucleotides are TGTGCCAGCAGCCCTTGGGACTACAATGAGCAGTTCTTC. Translation: CASSPWDYNEQFF. Using reference TRBV7-2 and TRBJ2-1 for the parts outside the CDR3, the full variable domain is GAGVSQSPSNKVTEKGKDVELRCDPISGHTALYWYRQSLGQGLEFLIYFQGNSAPDKSGLPSDRFSAERTGGSVSTLTIQRTQQEDSAVYLCASSPWDYNEQFFGPGTRLTVL.

Ten or more counts support this clonotype. The chain couples TRBV15 to TRBJ2-7, with D unclear. V was cut by 8 bases and J by 5 bases, with 16 bases left in between. Germline V gene sequence: CDR1 LNHNV, CDR2 YYDKDF (reference sequence). The CDR3 has 13 residues. DNA of the CDR3: TGTGCCACCGCGCCTCACTTAGCCAACGAGCAGTACTTC. Protein sequence: CATAPHLANEQYF.